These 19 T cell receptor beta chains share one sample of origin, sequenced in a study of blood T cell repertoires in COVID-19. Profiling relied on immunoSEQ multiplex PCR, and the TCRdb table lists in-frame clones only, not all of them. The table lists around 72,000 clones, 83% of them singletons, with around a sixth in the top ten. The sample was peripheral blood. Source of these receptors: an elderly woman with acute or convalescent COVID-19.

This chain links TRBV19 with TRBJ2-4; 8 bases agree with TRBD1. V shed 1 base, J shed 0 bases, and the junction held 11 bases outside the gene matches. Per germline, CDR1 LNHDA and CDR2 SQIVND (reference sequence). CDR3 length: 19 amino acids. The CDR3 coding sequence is TGTGCCAGTAGTATAGGACAGGGGCCTTTCATTCTAGCCAAAAACATTCAGTACTTC. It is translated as CASSIGQGPFILAKNIQYF.

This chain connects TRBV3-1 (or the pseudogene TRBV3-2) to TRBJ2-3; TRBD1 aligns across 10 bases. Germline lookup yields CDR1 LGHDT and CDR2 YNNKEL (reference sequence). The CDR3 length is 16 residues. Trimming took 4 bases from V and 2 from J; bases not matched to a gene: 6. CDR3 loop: CASSLRGTGVTDTQYF. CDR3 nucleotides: TGTGCCAGCAGCCTTCGCGGGACAGGGGTCACAGATACGCAGTATTTT.

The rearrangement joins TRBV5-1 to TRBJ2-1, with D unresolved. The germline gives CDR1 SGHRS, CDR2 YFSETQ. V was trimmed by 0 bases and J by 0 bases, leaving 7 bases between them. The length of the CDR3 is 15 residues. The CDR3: CASSLEPSSYNEQFF. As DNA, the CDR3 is TGCGCCAGCAGCTTGGAACCTAGCTCCTACAATGAGCAGTTCTTC.

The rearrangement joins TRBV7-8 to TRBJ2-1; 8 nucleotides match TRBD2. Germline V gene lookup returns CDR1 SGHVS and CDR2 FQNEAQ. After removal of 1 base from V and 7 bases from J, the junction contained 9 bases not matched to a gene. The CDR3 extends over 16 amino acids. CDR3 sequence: CASSLVFQAGANEQFF. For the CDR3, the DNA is TGTGCCAGCAGCTTAGTGTTTCAAGCGGGGGCGAATGAGCAGTTCTTC. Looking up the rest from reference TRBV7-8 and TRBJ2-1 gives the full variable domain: GAGVSQSPRYKVAKRGQDVALRCDPISGHVSLFWYQQALGQGPEFLTYFQNEAQLDKSGLPSDRFFAERPEGSVSTLKIQRTQQEDSAVYLCASSLVFQAGANEQFFGPGTRLTVL.

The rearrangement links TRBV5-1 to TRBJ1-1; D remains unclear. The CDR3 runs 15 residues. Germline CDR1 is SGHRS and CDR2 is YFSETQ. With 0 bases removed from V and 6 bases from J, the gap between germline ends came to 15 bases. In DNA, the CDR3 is TGCGCCAGCAGCTTGGAGGCAGGCGGGATGGCTGAAGCTTTCTTT. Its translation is CASSLEAGGMAEAFF. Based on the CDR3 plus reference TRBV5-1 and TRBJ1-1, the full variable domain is KAGVTQTPRYLIKTRGQQVTLSCSPISGHRSVSWYQQTPGQGLQFLFEYFSETQRNKGNFPGRFSGRQFSNSRSEMNVSTLELGDSALYLCASSLEAGGMAEAFFGQGTRLTVV.

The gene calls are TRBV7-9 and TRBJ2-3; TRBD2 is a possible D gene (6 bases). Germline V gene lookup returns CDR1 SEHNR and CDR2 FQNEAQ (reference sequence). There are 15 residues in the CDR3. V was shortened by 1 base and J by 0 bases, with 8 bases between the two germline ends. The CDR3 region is CASSLGDSSTDTQYF. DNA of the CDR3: TGTGCCAGCAGCTTAGGGGACTCGAGCACAGATACGCAGTATTTT.

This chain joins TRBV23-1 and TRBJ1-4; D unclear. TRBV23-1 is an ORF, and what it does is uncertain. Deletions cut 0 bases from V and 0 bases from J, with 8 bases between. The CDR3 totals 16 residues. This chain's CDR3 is CASSQSNRATNEKLFF. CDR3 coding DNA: TGCGCCAGCAGTCAATCTAACAGAGCAACTAATGAAAAACTGTTTTTT.

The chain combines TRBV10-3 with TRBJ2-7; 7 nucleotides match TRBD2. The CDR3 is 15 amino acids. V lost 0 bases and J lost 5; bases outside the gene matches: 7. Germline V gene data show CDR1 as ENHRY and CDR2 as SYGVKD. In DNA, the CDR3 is TGTGCCATCAGTGAGTCGGGAGGACTAGGGAACGAGCAGTACTTC. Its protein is CAISESGGLGNEQYF.

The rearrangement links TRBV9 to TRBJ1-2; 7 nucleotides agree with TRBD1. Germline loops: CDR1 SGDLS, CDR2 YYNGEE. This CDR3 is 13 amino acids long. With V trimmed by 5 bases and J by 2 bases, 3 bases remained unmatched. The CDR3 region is CASSRDRNYGYTF. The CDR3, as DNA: TGTGCCAGCAGTCGGGACAGAAACTATGGCTACACCTTC.

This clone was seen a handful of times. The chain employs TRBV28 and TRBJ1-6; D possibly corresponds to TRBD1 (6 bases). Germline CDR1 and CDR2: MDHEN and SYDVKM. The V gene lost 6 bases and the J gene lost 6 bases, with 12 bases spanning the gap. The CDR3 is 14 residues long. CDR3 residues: CASRRQVPNSPLHF. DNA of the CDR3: TGTGCCAGCAGGAGACAGGTTCCTAATTCACCCCTCCACTTT.

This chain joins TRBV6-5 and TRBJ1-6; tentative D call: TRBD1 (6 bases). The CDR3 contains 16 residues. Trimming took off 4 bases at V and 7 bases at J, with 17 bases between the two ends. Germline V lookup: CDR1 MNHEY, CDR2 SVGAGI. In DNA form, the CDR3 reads TGTGCCAGCAGTTTTAGACAGGCCGGGGTCAATTCACCCCTCCACTTT. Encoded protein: CASSFRQAGVNSPLHF.

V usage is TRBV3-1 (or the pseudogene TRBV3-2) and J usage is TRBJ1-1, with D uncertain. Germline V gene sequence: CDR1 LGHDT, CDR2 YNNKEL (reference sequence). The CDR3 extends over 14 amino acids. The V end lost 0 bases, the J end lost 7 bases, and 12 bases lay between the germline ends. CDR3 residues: CASSQDIRINEAFF. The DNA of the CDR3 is TGTGCCAGCAGCCAAGATATCAGGATTAATGAAGCTTTCTTT.

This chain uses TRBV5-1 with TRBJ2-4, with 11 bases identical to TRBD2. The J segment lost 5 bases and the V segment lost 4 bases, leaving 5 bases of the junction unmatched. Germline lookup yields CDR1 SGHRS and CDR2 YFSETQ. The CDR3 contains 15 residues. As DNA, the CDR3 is TGCGCCAGCAGCCCTAGCGGGGGGTACCAAAACATTCAGTACTTC. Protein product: CASSPSGGYQNIQYF.

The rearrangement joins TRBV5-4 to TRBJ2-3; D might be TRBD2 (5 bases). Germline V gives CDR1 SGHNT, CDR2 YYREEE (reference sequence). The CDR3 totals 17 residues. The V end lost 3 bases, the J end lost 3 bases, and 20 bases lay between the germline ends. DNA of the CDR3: TGTGCCAGCAGCTCTACGGCCGTGAGGGCATGGACAGATACGCAGTATTTT. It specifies CASSSTAVRAWTDTQYF.

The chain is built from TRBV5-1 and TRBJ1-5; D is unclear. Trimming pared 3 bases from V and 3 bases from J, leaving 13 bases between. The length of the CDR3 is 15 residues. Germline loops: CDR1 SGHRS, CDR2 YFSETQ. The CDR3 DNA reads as TGCGCCAGCAGCTCGGATGGGCAGCTCAATCAGCCCCAGCATTTT. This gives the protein CASSSDGQLNQPQHF.

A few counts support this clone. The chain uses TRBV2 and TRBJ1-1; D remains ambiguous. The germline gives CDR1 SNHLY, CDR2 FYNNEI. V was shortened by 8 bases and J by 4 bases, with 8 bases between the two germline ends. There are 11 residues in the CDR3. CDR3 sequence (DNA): TGTGCCAGCGGACTGTTCACTGAAGCTTTCTTT. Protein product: CASGLFTEAFF.

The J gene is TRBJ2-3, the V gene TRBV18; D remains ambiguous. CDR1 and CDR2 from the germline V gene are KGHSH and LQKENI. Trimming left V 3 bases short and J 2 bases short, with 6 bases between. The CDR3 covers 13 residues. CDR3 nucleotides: TGTGCCAGCTCACCCCAGAACACAGATACGCAGTATTTT. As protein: CASSPQNTDTQYF.

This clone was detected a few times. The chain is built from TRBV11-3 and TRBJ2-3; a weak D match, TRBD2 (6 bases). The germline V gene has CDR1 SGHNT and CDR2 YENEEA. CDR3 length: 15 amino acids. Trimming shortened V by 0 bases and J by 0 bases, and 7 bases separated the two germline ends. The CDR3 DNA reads TGTGCCAGCAGCTTAGACGGGACTAGCACAGATACGCAGTATTTT. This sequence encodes CASSLDGTSTDTQYF. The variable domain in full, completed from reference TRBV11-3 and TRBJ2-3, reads EAGVVQSPRYKIIEKKQPVAFWCNPISGHNTLYWYLQNLGQGPELLIRYENEEAVDDSQLPKDRFSAERLKGVDSTLKIQPAELGDSAVYLCASSLDGTSTDTQYFGPGTRLTVL.

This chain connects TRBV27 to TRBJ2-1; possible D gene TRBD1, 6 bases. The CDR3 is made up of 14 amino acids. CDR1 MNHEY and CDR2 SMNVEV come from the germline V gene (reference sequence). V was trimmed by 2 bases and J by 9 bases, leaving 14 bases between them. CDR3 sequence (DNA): TGTGCCAGCAGTTTAGCAGGGGAATTTCCTGAGCAGTTCTTC. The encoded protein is CASSLAGEFPEQFF.